The rows below give T cell receptor beta chains drawn from one sample of a study of cytomegalovirus exposure and HLA in healthy donors. TCRdb keeps only in-frame clones here, not all; method: immunoSEQ multiplex PCR. This sample has fewer than 200,000 clones; 80% occur once, and the top ten carry about 4.4%. What was sequenced was PBMCs. The receptors here all came from a woman aged 50 to 60 in good health and CMV-seropositive. The CDR3 runs from the conserved cysteine through the conserved F or W. The D gene is left open where the match is weak. Clone size appears in some rows only: once, few, many, or a class for an expanded clone.

>TRBV27|NA|TRBJ1-1|NA
CASSLGRNTEAFF
TGTGCCAGCAGTCTGGGGAGGAACACTGAAGCTTTCTTT
>TRBV19|TRBD2|TRBJ2-1|NA
CASGASGRTYNEQFF
TGTGCCAGCGGGGCTAGCGGGAGGACGTACAATGAGCAGTTCTTC
>TRBV5-1|TRBD1|TRBJ1-2|NA
CASSWTGGYGYTF
TGCGCCAGCAGCTGGACAGGGGGCTATGGCTACACCTTC
>TRBV19|NA|TRBJ1-2|NA
CASSPFEVPYGYTF
TGTGCCAGTAGCCCCTTCGAGGTACCCTATGGCTACACCTTC
>TRBV7-9|NA|TRBJ2-4|NA
CSSSLAQQSLAKNIQYF
TGTTCCAGCAGCTTAGCGCAACAATCCCTAGCCAAAAACATTCAGTACTTC
>TRBV4-1|NA|TRBJ2-7|NA
CASSLTEGTWNEQYF
TGCGCCAGCAGCCTCACGGAGGGTACTTGGAACGAGCAGTACTTC
>TRBV19|TRBD1|TRBJ2-7|few
CASSTGGGEQYF
TGTGCCAGTAGTACAGGGGGCGGCGAGCAGTACTTC
>TRBV5-1|TRBD2|TRBJ2-7|few
CASSFGGGSSYEQYF
TGCGCCAGCAGCTTCGGCGGGGGGAGCTCCTACGAGCAGTACTTC
>TRBV6-1|TRBD1|TRBJ2-1|NA
CASSGIRGTGQFF
TGTGCCAGCAGTGGAATCCGGGGGACAGGGCAGTTCTTC
>TRBV4-1|TRBD1|TRBJ1-1|NA
CASSRGQGLTEAFF
TGCGCCAGCAGCCGAGGACAGGGGCTGACTGAAGCTTTCTTT
>TRBV11-2|NA|TRBJ1-1|NA
CASSLQATTEAFF
TGTGCCAGCAGCTTGCAGGCGACAACTGAAGCTTTCTTT
>TRBV4-2|NA|TRBJ2-4|few
CASSFEGGNIQYF
TGTGCCAGCAGCTTCGAAGGAGGGAACATTCAGTACTTC
>TRBV10-3|TRBD1|TRBJ1-5|NA
CANPGQGTHSNQPQHF
TGTGCCAATCCGGGACAGGGGACCCATAGCAATCAGCCCCAGCATTTT
>TRBV10-3|NA|TRBJ2-1|NA
CAISESSGVYNEQFF
TGTGCCATCAGTGAGTCTAGCGGAGTTTACAATGAGCAGTTCTTC
>TRBV6-5|NA|TRBJ2-7|once
CASSYSRDTVYEQYF
TGTGCCAGCAGTTACTCAAGGGACACGGTCTACGAGCAGTACTTC
>TRBV6-6|TRBD2|TRBJ2-3|NA
CASRPSSGSSTDTQYF
TGTGCCAGCAGACCCTCTAGCGGGTCTAGCACAGATACGCAGTATTTT
>TRBV4-3|TRBD1|TRBJ2-5|NA
CASSQAADRGGETQYF
TGCGCCAGCAGCCAAGCCGCGGACAGGGGCGGAGAGACCCAGTACTTC
>TRBV11-3|NA|TRBJ2-1|NA
CASSLGLYSSYNEQFF
TGTGCCAGCAGCTTGGGACTGTATAGCTCCTACAATGAGCAGTTCTTC
>TRBV5-1|NA|TRBJ1-1|few
CASSLDGRDTGTEAFF
TGCGCCAGCAGCTTGGATGGCAGGGACACGGGCACTGAAGCTTTCTTT
>TRBV5-1|TRBD2|TRBJ2-3|NA
CASSWYSGGTDTQYF
TGCGCCAGCAGCTGGTACAGCGGGGGTACAGATACGCAGTATTTT
>TRBV9|NA|TRBJ2-2|once
CASSAPILGETGELFF
TGTGCCAGCAGCGCTCCGATCCTCGGAGAAACCGGGGAGCTGTTTTTT
>TRBV7-9|NA|TRBJ1-2|few
CASSLAAGTF
TGTGCCAGCAGCTTAGCTGCAGGGACCTTC
>TRBV7-2|TRBD1|TRBJ1-2|NA
CASSPKGQGNGYTF
TGTGCCAGCAGCCCCAAGGGACAGGGGAATGGCTACACCTTC
>TRBV6-1|TRBD2|TRBJ2-2|once
CASRKAGGSNGELFF
TGTGCCAGCAGGAAAGCGGGAGGGAGTAACGGGGAGCTGTTTTTT
>TRBV4-3|TRBD2|TRBJ2-3|few
CASSQSGSETDTQYF
TGCGCCAGCAGCCAGAGCGGGAGTGAGACAGATACGCAGTATTTT
>TRBV4-3|NA|TRBJ1-3|NA
CASSQTGPYQPGNTIYF
TGCGCCAGCAGCCAAACGGGTCCTTACCAACCTGGAAACACCATATATTTT
>TRBV4-2|NA|TRBJ2-3|NA
CASSQGQDTDTQYF
TGTGCCAGCAGCCAAGGGCAGGACACAGATACGCAGTATTTT
>TRBV19|NA|TRBJ1-5|NA
CASSIAGGGGNQPQHF
TGTGCCAGTAGTATTGCCGGGGGTGGAGGCAATCAGCCCCAGCATTTT
>TRBV5-1|TRBD1|TRBJ1-1|NA
CASSSGTGVATEAFF
TGCGCCAGCAGCTCAGGGACAGGGGTTGCCACTGAAGCTTTCTTT
>TRBV4-3|NA|TRBJ2-1|once
CASSQEVAARFNNEQFF
TGCGCCAGCAGCCAAGAGGTAGCGGCGAGGTTCAACAATGAGCAGTTCTTC
>TRBV7-9|TRBD2|TRBJ2-1|NA
CASSPELAANEQFF
TGTGCCAGCAGCCCGGAACTAGCGGCGAATGAGCAGTTCTTC
>TRBV2|TRBD2|TRBJ2-3|once
CASSAERGGTDTQYF
TGTGCCAGCAGCGCCGAGCGGGGGGGCACAGATACGCAGTATTTT
>TRBV11-2|TRBD2|TRBJ2-5|NA
CASSLLLAGFQETQYF
TGTGCCAGCAGCTTATTACTAGCGGGGTTCCAAGAGACCCAGTACTTC
>TRBV7-8|NA|TRBJ1-2|NA
CASSLERSRPLHYTF
TGTGCCAGCAGCTTAGAGCGGAGCAGGCCCTTACACTACACCTTC
>TRBV6-1|TRBD1|TRBJ1-5|few
CASKNAGTGEQPQHF
TGTGCCAGCAAAAACGCCGGGACAGGGGAACAGCCCCAGCATTTT
>TRBV5-5|TRBD2|TRBJ2-5|NA
CASSFGLAGAQETQYF
TGTGCCAGCAGCTTTGGACTAGCGGGTGCCCAAGAGACCCAGTACTTC
>TRBV5-1|NA|TRBJ1-2|NA
CASSPTRGNYGYTF
TGCGCCAGCAGCCCTACAAGGGGTAACTATGGCTACACCTTC
>TRBV18|TRBD2|TRBJ2-3|NA
CASSPRLAGAGADTQYF
TGTGCCAGCTCACCACGACTAGCGGGAGCTGGGGCAGATACGCAGTATTTT
>TRBV11-2|NA|TRBJ1-2|NA
CASSAGRPLGSYGYTF
TGTGCCAGCAGCGCGGGACGGCCCCTAGGCTCCTATGGCTACACCTTC
>TRBV7-3|NA|TRBJ2-2|NA
CASGGRGNPGELFF
TGTGCCAGCGGCGGCAGGGGAAATCCCGGGGAGCTGTTTTTT
>TRBV29-1|TRBD1|TRBJ2-3|NA
CSVGQGAGDTQYF
TGCAGCGTTGGACAGGGGGCCGGGGATACGCAGTATTTT
>TRBV7-2|TRBD1|TRBJ1-5|NA
CASSWDSFNQPQHF
TGTGCCAGCAGCTGGGACAGCTTCAATCAGCCCCAGCATTTT
>TRBV27|NA|TRBJ1-1|NA
CASRPVKAGGTEAFF
TGTGCCAGCAGGCCCGTAAAGGCGGGGGGCACTGAAGCTTTCTTT
>TRBV19|NA|TRBJ1-2|NA
CASSPSTGANYGYTF
TGTGCCAGTAGTCCCTCCACAGGTGCGAACTATGGCTACACCTTC
>TRBV7-2|NA|TRBJ1-6|NA
CASSPQARGQSPLHF
TGTGCCAGCAGCCCCCAAGCCAGGGGTCAGTCACCCCTCCACTTT
>TRBV6-5|TRBD2|TRBJ2-7|NA
CASSRSGSGFEQYF
TGTGCCAGCAGCAGAAGCGGGAGTGGATTCGAGCAGTACTTC
>TRBV7-2|TRBD1|TRBJ1-5|NA
CASSLRITGEQPQHF
TGTGCCAGCAGCCTACGAATTACAGGGGAGCAGCCCCAGCATTTT
>TRBV19|TRBD1|TRBJ1-5|NA
CASSPGGGGNQPQHF
TGTGCCAGTAGTCCAGGGGGCGGTGGCAATCAGCCCCAGCATTTT
>TRBV6-5|NA|TRBJ1-1|few
CASSTGGAENTEAFF
TGTGCCAGCAGTACGGGGGGGGCCGAGAACACTGAAGCTTTCTTT
>TRBV12-2|NA|TRBJ2-1|once
CASRLPNLLPGLAGNEQFF
TGTGCAAGTCGCTTACCCAATTTACTACCGGGACTAGCAGGCAATGAGCAGTTCTTC
>TRBV29-1|TRBD1|TRBJ1-1|NA
CSVEFRGTGGAKAFF
TGCAGCGTTGAATTTCGGGGGACAGGGGGCGCCAAGGCTTTCTTT
>TRBV18|NA|TRBJ1-1|NA
CASSPLVVNTEAFF
TGTGCCAGCTCACCACTAGTCGTTAACACTGAAGCTTTCTTT
>TRBV10-3|NA|TRBJ2-3|NA
CAISELSSTDTQYF
TGTGCCATCAGTGAGCTATCTAGCACAGATACGCAGTATTTT
>TRBV28|TRBD1|TRBJ2-1|NA
CAIVGTGDYNEQFF
TGTGCCATCGTTGGGACAGGGGACTACAATGAGCAGTTCTTC
>TRBV19|TRBD2|TRBJ2-4|NA
CASSATAGVAKNIQYF
TGTGCCAGTAGTGCAACAGCGGGGGTAGCCAAAAACATTCAGTACTTC
>TRBV2|NA|TRBJ2-1|NA
CASTPGVSSYNEQFF
TGTGCCAGCACCCCAGGCGTCTCTTCCTACAATGAGCAGTTCTTC